One sample yielded the 25 T cell receptor beta chains listed below, sequenced in a study of T-cell reconstitution after alpha-beta-depleted transplantation in children. The TCRbeta library incorporated unique molecular identifiers. Using its own MiXCR run on the PCR reads, TCRdb lists one record per CDR3 protein. The table includes approximately 200,000 distinct CDR3 sequences, 13% to 15% detected once. Source: PBMCs from the stem cell graft donor, taken from the stem cell graft. All receptors derive from a human donor who donated a stem cell graft to a child with acute lymphoblastic leukemia.

This clonotype was seen many times. This chain joins TRBV12-3 or TRBV12-4 and TRBJ1-2; 9 positions agree with TRBD1. This CDR3 region has 12 residues. Trimming removed 6 bases from V and 6 bases from J; junction bases left unmatched: 2. The CDR3 loop is CASSRQGDGYTF. DNA for the CDR3: TGTGCCAGCAGCCGACAGGGGGATGGCTACACCTTC.

There are a few counts of this clonotype. V and J are TRBV21-1 and TRBJ2-3; TRBD2 is the table's D call, not checked against the DNA. TRBV21-1 is reported as a pseudogene. The CDR3 contains 14 residues. CDR3 sequence (DNA): TGTGCCAGCAGACGACTAGGAGGCACAGATACGCAGTATTTT. Its protein is CASRRLGGTDTQYF.

Many counts were recorded for this clonotype. The V call is TRBV7-6, the J call TRBJ2-1; TRBD2 is a possible D gene (5 bases). This CDR3 contains 16 residues. Trimming cost V 5 bases and J 2 bases, with 16 bases left between them. Germline V gives CDR1 SGHVS, CDR2 FNYEAQ. The CDR3, as DNA: TGTGCCAGCAGCCCTAGAGGGCGAATTCCCTACAATGAGCAGTTCTTC. Translated, it gives CASSPRGRIPYNEQFF.

This clonotype occurred a few times. The chain recombines TRBV10-3 with TRBJ2-3, with D uncertain. CDR3 size: 12 residues. The V end lost 1 base, the J end lost 5 bases, and 4 bases lay between the germline ends. Germline-derived CDR1 and CDR2 are ENHRY and SYGVKD. The CDR3 sequence is CAISEWGDTQYF. As DNA, the CDR3 is TGTGCCATCAGTGAGTGGGGAGATACGCAGTATTTT.

This clonotype has ten or more counts. The gene calls are TRBV20-1 and TRBJ2-7, with D possibly TRBD1 on 6 matching bases. Germline V lookup: CDR1 DFQATT, CDR2 SNEGSKA (reference sequence). The CDR3 runs 12 residues. In DNA, the CDR3 is TGCTCTACTCCTTCAGGGGACAACGAGCAGTACTTC. Translated: CSTPSGDNEQYF.

This clonotype has a count of ten or more. In DNA, the CDR3 is TGTGCCAGCAGGGGTAGCGGGGTCACCCCCGATGAGCAGTTCTTC. The encoded protein is CASRGSGVTPDEQFF. The chain couples TRBV12-3 or TRBV12-4 to TRBJ2-1; 8 bases match TRBD2. This CDR3 has 15 residues. With 6 bases clipped from V and 8 bases from J, the junction kept 12 bases outside the gene matches.

The genes are TRBV12-3 or TRBV12-4 and TRBJ2-7; D remains unclear. The CDR3 totals 13 residues. V was trimmed by 0 bases and J by 4 bases, leaving 7 bases between them. CDR3 nucleotides: TGTGCCAGCAGTTTAGCCATGGGGTACGAGCAGTACTTC. Translated, it gives CASSLAMGYEQYF.

This clonotype came up many times. The rearrangement links TRBV5-1 to TRBJ2-3; 10 positions match TRBD2. Germline V gene data show CDR1 as SGHRS and CDR2 as YFSETQ. V was clipped by 0 bases and J by 4 bases; unmatched bases: 8. CDR3 size: 17 residues. Written as DNA, the CDR3 is TGCGCCAGCAGCTTGGCCTCCAGCGGGAGGGGGTCAGATACGCAGTATTTT. Translation gives CASSLASSGRGSDTQYF.

This clonotype was seen at least ten times. V usage is TRBV20-1 and J usage is TRBJ1-5; TRBD1 agrees at 10 bases. Trimming took 6 bases from V and 6 from J; bases not matched to a gene: 14. The CDR3 extends over 16 amino acids. Germline-derived CDR1 and CDR2 are DFQATT and SNEGSKA (reference sequence). CDR3 sequence reads: CSAKRHGQGVGQPQHF. In DNA form, the CDR3 reads TGCAGTGCGAAGAGACATGGACAGGGGGTTGGTCAGCCCCAGCATTTT.

This clonotype occurred many times. The chain couples TRBV12-3 or TRBV12-4 to TRBJ1-1; tentative D call: TRBD1 (5 bases). V was pared by 3 bases and J by 8 bases, with 13 bases between. The CDR3 spans 13 residues. CDR3 amino acids: CASSFGGAWEAFF. The CDR3 bases are TGTGCCAGCAGTTTCGGAGGGGCTTGGGAAGCTTTCTTT.

As to this clonotype: This clone may be a read error of a much larger clone one base away. The chain carries TRBV3-1 and TRBJ1-5, with D maybe TRBD1 (6 bases). The germline V gene encodes CDR1 LGHDT and CDR2 YNNKEL (reference sequence). The CDR3 consists of 14 residues. The CDR3 sequence: CASSRAGAVQHQHF. CDR3 coding DNA: TGTGCCAGCAGCCGGGCAGGGGCGGTTCAGCACCAGCATTTT.

This clonotype was observed many times. The chain combines TRBV5-5 with TRBJ2-7, with a weak D call TRBD2 (6 bases). V was clipped by 0 bases and J by 3 bases, with 13 bases between them. CDR1 SGHKS and CDR2 YYEKEE come from the germline V gene (reference sequence). This CDR3 has 15 amino acids. CDR3 amino acids: CASSLVVSGYYEQYF. The CDR3 DNA reads as TGTGCCAGCAGCTTGGTGGTTAGCGGTTACTACGAGCAGTACTTC.

This clonotype has a count of ten or more. The rearrangement uses TRBV29-1 and TRBJ1-6; a possible D gene is TRBD1 (5 bases). The V end lost 5 bases, the J end lost 7 bases, and 9 bases lay between the germline ends. CDR1 and CDR2 (germline): SQVTM, ANQGSEA. The CDR3 runs to 12 residues. The CDR3 nucleotides read TGCAGCGTTAACAGGCCAAATTCACCCCTCCACTTT. Translated: CSVNRPNSPLHF.

The sample holds many counts of this clonotype. The genes are TRBV7-9 and TRBJ2-7, with D uncertain. This CDR3 spans 14 amino acids. With 3 bases removed from V and 2 bases from J, the gap between germline ends came to 11 bases. The germline gives CDR1 SEHNR, CDR2 FQNEAQ (reference sequence). CDR3 sequence reads: CASSFQRDPYEQYF. CDR3 DNA sequence: TGTGCCAGCAGCTTTCAACGAGACCCCTACGAGCAGTACTTC.

This clonotype has a count of ten or more. The V gene is TRBV4-1, the J gene TRBJ1-2; TRBD1 matches 8 bases. CDR1 is MGHRA, CDR2 YSYEKL, per germline. V trimming: 4 bases; J trimming: 8 bases; junction bases outside the gene matches: 12. The CDR3 has 15 residues. The CDR3 DNA sequence: TGCGCCAGCAGCCCCAGGCAGGGGGCAGGGCTAGGCTACACCTTC. The encoded protein is CASSPRQGAGLGYTF.

This clonotype was picked up many times. The gene calls are TRBV20-1 and TRBJ2-3; 7 bases are shared with TRBD2. This CDR3 spans 14 amino acids. Looked up from germline, CDR1 is DFQATT and CDR2 is SNEGSKA (reference sequence). V dropped 5 bases and J dropped 2; count of bases not matched to a gene: 7. The CDR3 DNA reads as TGCAGTGCTCCTGACCTAGCGGCCACAGATACGCAGTATTTT. It encodes CSAPDLAATDTQYF.

The chain carries TRBV7-8 and TRBJ2-3; D not resolved. Germline lookup yields CDR1 SGHVS and CDR2 FQNEAQ. The CDR3 totals 13 residues. Trimming left V 5 bases short and J 4 bases short, with 10 bases between. CDR3 nucleotide sequence: TGTGCCAGCAGCACCTGGAGCCCAGATACGCAGTATTTT. Translated, it gives CASSTWSPDTQYF. Supplemented by reference TRBV7-8 and TRBJ2-3, the full variable domain reads GAGVSQSPRYKVAKRGQDVALRCDPISGHVSLFWYQQALGQGPEFLTYFQNEAQLDKSGLPSDRFFAERPEGSVSTLKIQRTQQEDSAVYLCASSTWSPDTQYFGPGTRLTVL.

The table lists this clonotype with many counts. This sequence joins TRBV20-1 and TRBJ1-3, with D perhaps TRBD1 (6 bases). V was cut by 5 bases and J by 2 bases, with 10 bases left in between. Germline CDR1 reads DFQATT; CDR2 reads SNEGSKA (reference sequence). The CDR3 sequence is 13 residues long. CDR3 protein: CSALQGPGNTIYF. The DNA for the CDR3 is TGCAGTGCTTTACAGGGCCCTGGAAACACCATATATTTT.

The chain links TRBV12-3 or TRBV12-4 to TRBJ2-3, with a tentative D call TRBD1 (6 bases). This CDR3 comprises 19 residues. Trimming pared 5 bases from V and 0 bases from J, leaving 24 bases between. CDR3 sequence: CASSAPRRGLGYSTDTQYF. The CDR3 DNA reads TGTGCCAGCAGTGCGCCTCGCAGGGGCCTAGGCTATAGCACAGATACGCAGTATTTT.

The chain combines TRBV3-1 with TRBJ1-1; 8 bases match TRBD1. V trimming: 11 bases; J trimming: 5 bases; junction bases outside the gene matches: 16. Germline V CDR1 and CDR2: LGHDT, YNNKEL (reference sequence). The CDR3 sequence is 15 residues long. This chain's CDR3 is CACCPRQGRETEAFF. The CDR3 region has the DNA TGTGCCTGCTGCCCCCGACAGGGGAGGGAGACTGAAGCTTTCTTT.

V gene TRBV19 combines with J gene TRBJ2-7; D might be TRBD1 or TRBD2, each matching 5 bases. The CDR3 is made up of 15 amino acids. Germline V gene sequence: CDR1 LNHDA, CDR2 SQIVND (reference sequence). V was trimmed by 8 bases and J by 3 bases, leaving 20 bases between them. The CDR3: CASSGMGPEHYEQYF. The CDR3 region has the DNA TGTGCCAGTTCGGGAATGGGACCTGAACACTACGAGCAGTACTTC.

In its sample, this clonotype ranks as medium-sized. This chain connects TRBV27 to TRBJ2-3; 9 bases fit TRBD2. This CDR3 comprises 15 residues. Losses at the gene ends were 6 bases for V and 11 bases for J; bases not matched to a gene: 15. Germline V gene lookup returns CDR1 MNHEY and CDR2 SMNVEV (reference sequence). CDR3 DNA sequence: TGTGCCAGCAGGTCGGGACTAGCTACCGGTGGTGGGCAGTATTTT. Translating it yields CASRSGLATGGGQYF.

This clonotype was counted at least ten times. The genes are TRBV5-1 and TRBJ2-2; the D gene is possibly TRBD2 (5 bases). Germline V gene lookup returns CDR1 SGHRS and CDR2 YFSETQ. This CDR3 region has 16 residues. V lost 3 bases, J lost 6 bases, and 18 bases lay in between. The CDR3 loop is CASSSRATGFPGELFF. The CDR3 nucleotides are TGCGCCAGCAGCTCGAGGGCCACTGGGTTCCCCGGGGAGCTGTTTTTT.

This clonotype has at least ten counts. This sequence joins TRBV7-6 and TRBJ1-1; 7 bases are a match to TRBD1. There are 13 residues in the CDR3. Losses at the gene ends were 4 bases for V and 5 bases for J; bases not matched to a gene: 4. Looked up from germline, CDR1 is SGHVS and CDR2 is FNYEAQ. This CDR3 reads CASSSGGGTEAFF. CDR3 bases: TGTGCCAGCAGCTCAGGGGGTGGGACTGAAGCTTTCTTT.

CDR3 bases: TGTGCCAGCTCACCACTCGTATCAGCCCAAGAGACCCAGTACTTC. Translation: CASSPLVSAQETQYF. The chain uses TRBV18 and TRBJ2-5; D uncertain. This CDR3 contains 15 residues. V was pared by 1 base and J by 1 base, with 10 bases between. Germline lookup yields CDR1 KGHSH and CDR2 LQKENI.